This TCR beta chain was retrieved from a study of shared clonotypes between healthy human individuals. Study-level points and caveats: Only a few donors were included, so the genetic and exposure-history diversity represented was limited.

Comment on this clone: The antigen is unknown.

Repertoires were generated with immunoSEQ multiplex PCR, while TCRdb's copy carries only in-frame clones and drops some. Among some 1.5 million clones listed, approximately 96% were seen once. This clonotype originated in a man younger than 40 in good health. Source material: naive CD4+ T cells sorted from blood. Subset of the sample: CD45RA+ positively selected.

The CDR3 is CASSLAGTGGYTF. The DNA of the CDR3 is TGTGCCAGCAGCTTAGCAGGGACCGGTGGCTACACCTTC. The V call is TRBV7-9, the J call TRBJ1-2, with D perhaps TRBD1 (5 bases). Germline lookup yields CDR1 SEHNR and CDR2 FQNEAQ (reference sequence). V shed 0 bases and J shed 7 bases, with 9 bases lying between them. The CDR3 is 13 amino acids.